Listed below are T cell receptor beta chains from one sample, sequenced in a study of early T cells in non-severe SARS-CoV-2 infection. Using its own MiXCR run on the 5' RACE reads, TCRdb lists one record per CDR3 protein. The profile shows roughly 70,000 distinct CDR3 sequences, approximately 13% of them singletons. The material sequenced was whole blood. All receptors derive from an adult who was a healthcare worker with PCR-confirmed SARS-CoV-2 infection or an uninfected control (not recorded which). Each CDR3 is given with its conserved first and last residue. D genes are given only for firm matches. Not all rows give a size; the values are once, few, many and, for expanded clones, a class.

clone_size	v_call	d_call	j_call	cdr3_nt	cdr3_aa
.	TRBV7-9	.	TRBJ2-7	TGTGCCAGCAGCCCCCCCCATGCGGCGACCTACGAGCAGTACTTC	CASSPPHAATYEQYF
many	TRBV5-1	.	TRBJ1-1	TGCGCCAGCAGCGGGGGGACGCTTAACACTGAAGCTTTCTTT	CASSGGTLNTEAFF
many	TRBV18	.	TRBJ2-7	TGTGCCAGCTCACCACCGATCTTAGGACGCACCTACGAGCAGTACTTC	CASSPPILGRTYEQYF
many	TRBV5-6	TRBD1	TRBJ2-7	TGTGCCAGCAGCCATACCGGGACAGGGGGCCACGAGCAGTACTTC	CASSHTGTGGHEQYF
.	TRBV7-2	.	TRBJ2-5	TGTGCCAGCAGCCCTAGCAGGAACCAAGAGACCCAGTACTTC	CASSPSRNQETQYF
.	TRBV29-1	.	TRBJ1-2	TGCAGCGTTGATTGGGGCAGCTATGGCTACACCTTC	CSVDWGSYGYTF
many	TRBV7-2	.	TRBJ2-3	TGTGCCAGCAGCTTAGACGGGGACAGCACAGATACGCAGTATTTT	CASSLDGDSTDTQYF
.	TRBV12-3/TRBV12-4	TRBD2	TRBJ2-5	TGTGCCAGCAGTTTAAAACGGGGGGGACAAGAGACCCAGTACTTC	CASSLKRGGQETQYF
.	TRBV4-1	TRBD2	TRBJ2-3	TGCGCCAGCAGCCATGGAACCGGGGGGGGCACAGATACGCAGTATTTT	CASSHGTGGGTDTQYF
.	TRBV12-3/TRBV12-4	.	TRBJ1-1	TGTGCCAGCAGTCTCCGGACGGGGAACACTGAAGCTCTCTTT	CASSLRTGNTEALF
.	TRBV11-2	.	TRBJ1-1	TGTGCCAGCAGCCAGGCGCCTATCGAAGCTTTCTTT	CASSQAPIEAFF